This T cell receptor (beta chain) was recovered during a study of beta chain features in type 1 diabetes. Study-level information: In all, approximately 100,000,000 sorted cells from all samples were analyzed. Findings of the study overall: Shortening that was moderate but significant affected the TCRB CDR3s of Type 1 diabetes patients in all four CD4+ subsets.

This CDR3 contains 18 residues. Per the germline V gene, CDR1 is SGDLS and CDR2 is YYNGEE. V was cut by 0 bases and J by 1 base, with 16 bases left in between. Blood was collected once per donor into heparin, averaging about 120 mL. The authors reverse transcribed all of the isolated RNA, so sequencing captured expressed TCRB transcripts. Some clones are missing from TCRdb's copy, which holds only in-frame ones; the method was immunoSEQ multiplex PCR. The sample has 300,000 to 400,000 clones; around an eighth are singletons. This clone was found a few times. Its antigen is still unknown. The genes are TRBV9 and TRBJ2-2, with D possibly matching TRBD2 (7 bases). The sample was naive CD4+ T cells from blood. The TCR originated in a woman aged 18-29 years with type 1 diabetes. The CDR3 DNA is TGTGCCAGCAGCGTAGGGGGGGGCGGGAGCCTGAACACCGGGGAGCTGTTTTTT. This codes for CASSVGGGGSLNTGELFF.